This passage covers 25 T cell receptor beta chains from one sample sequenced in a study of blood T cell repertoires in COVID-19. Sequenced by immunoSEQ multiplex PCR; TCRdb stores in-frame clones only, minus some. The table has approximately 290,000 clones, about nine tenths seen once. Sequencing input: peripheral blood. The source is a woman aged 30 to 39 with COVID-19, enrolled during active disease.

V and J are TRBV7-2 and TRBJ2-1; a weak D match, TRBD1 (6 bases). This CDR3 contains 14 residues. Germline-derived CDR1 and CDR2 are SGHTA and FQGNSA. Between the trimmed V and J ends, which lost 4 bases and 6 bases, there was a span of 13 bases. The CDR3 protein is CASSSLQGSNEQFF. CDR3 nucleotide sequence: TGTGCCAGCAGCTCTTTACAGGGATCCAATGAGCAGTTCTTC. Full variable domain (remainder filled in from reference TRBV7-2 and TRBJ2-1): GAGVSQSPSNKVTEKGKDVELRCDPISGHTALYWYRQSLGQGLEFLIYFQGNSAPDKSGLPSDRFSAERTGGSVSTLTIQRTQQEDSAVYLCASSSLQGSNEQFFGPGTRLTVL.

The chain uses TRBV2 and TRBJ1-1; D is perhaps TRBD1 (5 bases). The CDR3 sequence is 13 residues long. Germline CDR1 is SNHLY and CDR2 is FYNNEI. The ends were cut back, 9 bases at V and 0 bases at J, with 11 bases in the middle. CDR3 protein: CASTRDLNTEAFF. The CDR3, as DNA: TGTGCCAGTACTAGGGACTTGAACACTGAAGCTTTCTTT.

The chain carries TRBV5-1 and TRBJ2-4, with D maybe TRBD2 (6 bases). The CDR3 has 17 residues. Germline CDR1 and CDR2: SGHRS and YFSETQ. V was trimmed by 0 bases and J by 1 base, leaving 14 bases between them. The CDR3: CASSLAKGEDAKNIQYF. CDR3 DNA sequence: TGCGCCAGCAGCTTGGCCAAAGGGGAGGACGCCAAAAACATTCAGTACTTC.

This chain uses TRBV4-2 with TRBJ1-6; D possibly corresponds to TRBD1 (5 bases). CDR3 length equals 15 residues. Germline V CDR1 and CDR2: LGHNA, YNFKEQ. Trimming left V 0 bases short and J 8 bases short, with 11 bases between. The CDR3 loop reads CASSQDRRDHSPLHF. CDR3 coding DNA: TGTGCCAGCAGCCAAGATAGGAGGGACCATTCACCCCTCCACTTT.

The V and J genes are TRBV11-2 and TRBJ1-4; maybe TRBD1 (6 bases). The CDR3 is 15 amino acids. Germline loops: CDR1 SGHAT, CDR2 FQNNGV. Between the trimmed V and J ends, which lost 5 bases and 7 bases, there was a span of 17 bases. The chain's CDR3 is CASSQVPGHREKLFF. The CDR3, as DNA: TGTGCCAGCAGCCAAGTCCCGGGACACCGTGAAAAACTGTTTTTT.

This chain links TRBV7-3 with TRBJ2-2, with 8 bases matching TRBD2. The CDR3 contains 17 residues. Germline values: CDR1 SGHTA, CDR2 FQGTGA. Losses at the gene ends were 4 bases for V and 6 bases for J; bases not matched to a gene: 13. CDR3 sequence reads: CASSSDSGGPFAGELFF. CDR3 bases: TGTGCCAGCAGCTCCGACTCGGGGGGGCCCTTCGCCGGGGAGCTGTTTTTT.

This chain links TRBV14 with TRBJ2-5; TRBD2 aligns across 10 bases. The J segment lost 2 bases and the V segment lost 4 bases, leaving 13 bases of the junction unmatched. CDR3 size: 18 residues. Germline loops: CDR1 SGHDN, CDR2 FVKESK. CDR3 sequence (DNA): TGTGCCAGCAGCCCAAGAATAAGCGGGAGGGCTTCTCAAGAGACCCAGTACTTC. Encoded protein: CASSPRISGRASQETQYF.

This clone was recorded once. The chain joins TRBV5-1 to TRBJ2-5; 10 positions match TRBD2. The germline V gene encodes CDR1 SGHRS and CDR2 YFSETQ. V gave up 7 bases and J gave up 2 bases; unmatched junction bases: 8. The CDR3 spans 15 residues. CDR3 sequence reads: CASGEREGRQETQYF. As DNA, the CDR3 is TGCGCCAGCGGGGAGCGGGAGGGCCGACAAGAGACCCAGTACTTC.

DNA of the CDR3: TGTGCCTGGAGTGTCGGCAGGGTCAATCAGCCCCAGCATTTT. Protein: CAWSVGRVNQPQHF. The gene calls are TRBV30 and TRBJ1-5; the D gene is possibly TRBD1 (5 bases). The CDR3 spans 14 residues. Germline CDR1 and CDR2: GTSNPN and SVGIG (reference sequence). Deletions cut 0 bases from V and 3 bases from J, with 9 bases between.

This sequence joins TRBV27 and TRBJ2-2; 14 bases line up with TRBD2. V gave up 6 bases and J gave up 2 bases; unmatched junction bases: 8. Per germline, CDR1 MNHEY and CDR2 SMNVEV (reference sequence). The CDR3 length is 18 residues. The CDR3 DNA reads TGTGCCAGCAGACTACTGGGACTAGCGGGAGTCAACACCGGGGAGCTGTTTTTT. Its protein is CASRLLGLAGVNTGELFF.

The V call is TRBV19, the J call TRBJ2-5; TRBD1 agrees at 8 bases. Losses at the gene ends were 6 bases for V and 1 base for J; bases not matched to a gene: 1. Germline V lookup: CDR1 LNHDA, CDR2 SQIVND (reference sequence). The length of the CDR3 is 13 residues. CDR3 DNA sequence: TGTGCCAGTAGGGGACAGGTCCAAGAGACCCAGTACTTC. Its translation is CASRGQVQETQYF.

This chain uses TRBV12-3 or TRBV12-4 with TRBJ2-7; possible D gene TRBD1, 6 bases. V lost 7 bases, J lost 5 bases, and 12 bases lay in between. This CDR3 comprises 12 residues. In DNA form, the CDR3 reads TGTGCCAGCAAACCCAGGGGCCACGAGCAGTACTTC. It translates to CASKPRGHEQYF.

The CDR3 coding sequence is TGTGCCAGCAGTTCCCCCCGGGGGATGAACACTGAAGCTTTCTTT. Translation: CASSSPRGMNTEAFF. The rearrangement links TRBV11-2 to TRBJ1-1; D might be TRBD1 (5 bases). CDR3 size: 15 residues. V lost 6 bases and J 0 bases, leaving 14 bases between the germline ends. Germline V gene lookup returns CDR1 SGHAT and CDR2 FQNNGV.

This chain's CDR3 is CASSPGGGNALEKLFF. The CDR3 region has the DNA TGTGCCAGCTCACCAGGGGGGGGCAATGCCCTTGAAAAACTGTTTTTT. The chain carries TRBV18 and TRBJ1-4; D is possibly TRBD1 (6 bases). Germline-derived CDR1 and CDR2 are KGHSH and LQKENI. Trimming stripped 2 bases from V and 7 bases from J, with 17 bases between. CDR3 size: 16 residues.

The V and J genes are TRBV3-1 (or the pseudogene TRBV3-2) and TRBJ1-1; 12 bases map to TRBD1. The CDR3 spans 15 residues. Germline CDR1 and CDR2: LGHDT and YNNKEL (reference sequence). Trimming removed 5 bases from V and 8 bases from J; junction bases left unmatched: 9. CDR3 loop: CASSYAGQGAGEAFF. Here the CDR3 DNA reads TGTGCCAGCAGCTACGCGGGACAGGGGGCGGGAGAAGCTTTCTTT.

The V call is TRBV10-3, the J call TRBJ2-1; D possibly corresponds to TRBD2 (5 bases). The CDR3 has 15 residues. Trimming shortened V by 0 bases and J by 2 bases, and 8 bases separated the two germline ends. The germline CDR1 and CDR2 sequences are ENHRY and SYGVKD. The CDR3 loop is CAISESPGTYNEQFF. As DNA, the CDR3 is TGTGCCATCAGTGAGTCCCCCGGGACCTACAATGAGCAGTTCTTC.

The chain recombines TRBV27 with TRBJ2-2; 8 bases align to TRBD2. With 5 bases clipped from V and 4 bases from J, the junction kept 9 bases outside the gene matches. Germline loops: CDR1 MNHEY, CDR2 SMNVEV (reference sequence). CDR3 length: 16 amino acids. The CDR3 protein is CASSVISGRVTGELFF. The CDR3, as DNA: TGTGCCAGCAGTGTAATCAGCGGGAGAGTCACCGGGGAGCTGTTTTTT.

This chain uses TRBV6-1 with TRBJ1-4; a weak D match, TRBD1 (5 bases). Trimming removed 0 bases at V and 4 bases at J, with 15 bases between. The CDR3 consists of 17 residues. CDR1 and CDR2 from the germline V gene are MNHNS and SASEGT. CDR3 region: CASSEAMMGEGNEKLFF. As DNA, the CDR3 is TGTGCCAGCAGTGAAGCCATGATGGGGGAGGGTAATGAAAAACTGTTTTTT.

The V and J genes are TRBV5-1 and TRBJ2-1, with D possibly matching TRBD2 (6 bases). Germline V gene data show CDR1 as SGHRS and CDR2 as YFSETQ. The CDR3 extends over 16 amino acids. The V end was cut by 4 bases, the J end by 8 bases, with 22 bases between. This CDR3 is CASSRPGRSPGDEQFF. CDR3 DNA sequence: TGCGCCAGCAGCCGACCCGGGCGGAGTCCGGGAGATGAGCAGTTCTTC.

This chain links TRBV28 with TRBJ2-7; TRBD2 aligns across 11 bases. This CDR3 region has 14 residues. Trimming took 6 bases from V and 3 from J; bases not matched to a gene: 4. Germline CDR1 and CDR2: MDHEN and SYDVKM. CDR3 DNA: TGTGCCAGCAGCTCAGGGACTAGCGGCTACGAGCAGTACTTC. It yields the protein CASSSGTSGYEQYF.

The V gene is TRBV6-2 or TRBV6-3, the J gene TRBJ2-1; possibly TRBD1 for D (6 bases). V shed 0 bases and J shed 3 bases, with 12 bases lying between them. The CDR3 runs 16 residues. Germline loops: CDR1 MNHEY, CDR2 SVGEGT. The CDR3 bases are TGTGCCAGCAGTTACTCTGGCAGGGGAAACTACAATGAGCAGTTCTTC. Its protein product is CASSYSGRGNYNEQFF.

This clone appeared many times. The gene calls are TRBV27 and TRBJ1-4; TRBD1 might be the D (6 bases). The CDR3 totals 17 residues. The ends were cut back, 6 bases at V and 3 bases at J, with 20 bases in the middle. Germline CDR1 MNHEY, CDR2 SMNVEV (reference sequence). CDR3 region: CASRPLWVQGANEKLFF. CDR3 nucleotide sequence: TGTGCCAGCAGACCCCTTTGGGTACAGGGTGCTAATGAAAAACTGTTTTTT.

V gene TRBV24-1 combines with J gene TRBJ2-2; 8 bases match TRBD2. There are 17 residues in the CDR3. The V segment lost 4 bases and the J segment 3 bases; nucleotides outside the gene matches: 9. Per the germline V gene, CDR1 is KGHDR and CDR2 is SFDVKD. The CDR3 DNA reads as TGTGCCACCAGTGACCCCCGGGGGGGGCTGTACACCGGGGAGCTGTTTTTT. Translating gives CATSDPRGGLYTGELFF.

This chain links TRBV3-1 (or the pseudogene TRBV3-2) with TRBJ1-5; tentatively, D is TRBD1 (6 bases). V shed 1 base and J shed 4 bases, with 14 bases lying between them. Germline V CDR1 and CDR2: LGHDT, YNNKEL (reference sequence). The CDR3 is 16 residues long. For the CDR3, the DNA is TGTGCCAGCAGCCAAGGAGCAGGGGCAGGTAATCAGCCCCAGCATTTT. Protein product: CASSQGAGAGNQPQHF.

The chain is built from TRBV28 and TRBJ2-1, with D unresolved. The CDR3 consists of 15 residues. CDR1 MDHEN and CDR2 SYDVKM come from the germline V gene. Trimming pared 1 base from V and 0 bases from J, leaving 7 bases between. The chain's CDR3 is CASSLSRSSYNEQFF. In nucleotides, the CDR3 is TGTGCCAGCAGTTTATCGAGATCCTCCTACAATGAGCAGTTCTTC.